This record concerns one T cell receptor (beta chain) sequence. The CDR3 runs to 16 residues. Trimming took off 4 bases at V and 3 bases at J, with 13 bases between the two ends. CDR1 ENHRY and CDR2 SYGVKD come from the germline V gene. This specimen comes from a study of blood T cell repertoires in COVID-19. Whole-study context: COVID-19 samples collected from the United States, Italy and Spain covered acute and convalescent phases.

TCRdb keeps only in-frame clones here, not all; method: immunoSEQ multiplex PCR. The table has about 150,000 clones, 85% to 90% seen once. The sequence was collected from a woman aged 25 to 45 with acute COVID-19. Specimen: PBMCs or T cells enriched from blood (not recorded which). The chain has TRBV10-3 and TRBJ1-6; D possibly corresponds to TRBD1 (5 bases). The CDR3 region is CAISVGDRDYNSPLHF. The CDR3 nucleotides read TGTGCCATCAGTGTTGGAGACAGAGACTATAATTCACCCCTCCACTTT.